These 11 T cell receptor beta chains were sequenced from one sample in a study of cytomegalovirus exposure and HLA in healthy donors. In the PCR, 60 Vbeta and 13 Jbeta primers were used. The table came from immunoSEQ multiplex PCR; TCRdb's copy has only in-frame clones and leaves some out. The sample consists of 130,000 to 150,000 clones, approximately 79% of them appearing once. Sequenced input: PBMCs. Receptors were obtained from a man aged 18 to 29 in good health and CMV-seropositive.

The gene calls are TRBV5-5 and TRBJ2-7; 7 bases fit TRBD1. The ends lost 0 bases at V and 1 base at J; junction bases unmatched: 7. Germline CDR1 SGHKS, CDR2 YYEKEE (reference sequence). The CDR3 is 16 amino acids. The DNA for the CDR3 is TGTGCCAGCAGCTTGGAGGGGGCGCAAGGGTCCTACGAGCAGTACTTC. Its translation is CASSLEGAQGSYEQYF.

The CDR3, as DNA: TGTGCCAGCTCACCACCGGACAGGGAGGCGTGGAACACTGAAGCTTTCTTT. Its translation is CASSPPDREAWNTEAFF. The chain employs TRBV18 and TRBJ1-1, with 8 bases matching TRBD1. CDR1 is KGHSH and CDR2 is LQKENI in the germline V gene. CDR3 length equals 17 residues. V trimming: 0 bases; J trimming: 1 base; junction bases outside the gene matches: 7.

This clone turned up a few times. The V and J genes are TRBV7-2 and TRBJ2-7, with D possibly TRBD1 on 6 matching bases. V gave up 3 bases and J gave up 1 base, with 7 bases separating them. Germline V gene lookup returns CDR1 SGHTA and CDR2 FQGNSA. The CDR3 runs to 13 residues. The CDR3 sequence is CASSFRGSYEQYF. The CDR3 DNA is TGTGCCAGCAGCTTCAGGGGTTCCTACGAGCAGTACTTC.

The chain combines TRBV15 with TRBJ2-7; 11 nucleotides line up with TRBD2. Germline CDR1 LNHNV, CDR2 YYDKDF (reference sequence). Trimming at V came to 5 bases and at J to 1 base, leaving 10 bases not matched to a gene. The CDR3 length is 17 residues. This CDR3 reads CATSWGSGGARSYEQYF. Here the CDR3 DNA reads TGTGCCACCAGCTGGGGTAGCGGGGGGGCACGGTCCTACGAGCAGTACTTC.

The J gene is TRBJ1-2, the V gene TRBV6-1; D unclear. Germline loops: CDR1 MNHNS, CDR2 SASEGT. V dropped 0 bases and J dropped 5 bases, with 16 bases sitting between them. The CDR3 runs to 16 residues. CDR3: CASSEAGSRGIYGYTF. CDR3 in DNA: TGTGCCAGCAGTGAAGCCGGGTCCAGAGGAATTTATGGCTACACCTTC.

The chain has TRBV5-1 and TRBJ1-1; D is uncertain. Germline V gene data show CDR1 as SGHRS and CDR2 as YFSETQ. Trimming left V 3 bases short and J 3 bases short, with 9 bases between. This CDR3 has 13 residues. The CDR3 reads CASSSLQDTEAFF. The CDR3 bases are TGCGCCAGCAGCTCCTTGCAGGACACTGAAGCTTTCTTT.

V is TRBV10-2 and J is TRBJ1-4, with a weak D call TRBD1 (6 bases). Trimming left V 6 bases short and J 2 bases short, with 7 bases between. The CDR3 sequence is 13 residues long. Looked up from germline, CDR1 is WSHSY and CDR2 is SAAADI. In DNA form, the CDR3 reads TGCGCCAGCAGGAGGGGGACTAATGAAAAACTGTTTTTT. The encoded protein is CASRRGTNEKLFF.

The rearrangement links TRBV19 to TRBJ2-1, with 10 bases matching TRBD2. V trimming: 0 bases; J trimming: 6 bases; junction bases outside the gene matches: 2. Per germline, CDR1 LNHDA and CDR2 SQIVND (reference sequence). The length of the CDR3 is 15 residues. The CDR3 sequence: CASSIESSGSNEQFF. The CDR3 DNA is TGTGCCAGTAGTATAGAATCTAGCGGGAGCAATGAGCAGTTCTTC.

V usage is TRBV15 and J usage is TRBJ2-7; 7 bases are a match to TRBD1. The V and J ends lost 4 bases and 6 bases, in that order; junction bases with no gene match: 9. The CDR3 is 14 residues long. Germline loops: CDR1 LNHNV, CDR2 YYDKDF (reference sequence). The CDR3, as DNA: TGTGCCACCAGCACCGGGACAGTAAATACCGAGCAGTACTTC. Translation: CATSTGTVNTEQYF.

The chain uses TRBV5-1 and TRBJ1-1; TRBD1 matches 8 bases. The ends lost 0 bases at V and 8 bases at J; junction bases unmatched: 3. The CDR3 covers 13 residues. Germline assignment: CDR1 SGHRS and CDR2 YFSETQ. CDR3: CASSLAGGGEAFF. CDR3 bases: TGCGCCAGCAGCTTGGCAGGGGGCGGGGAAGCTTTCTTT.

CDR3 loop: CATSRSRQGSLPGANVLTF. In DNA form, the CDR3 reads TGTGCCACCAGCCGCTCCCGACAGGGGAGCCTACCTGGGGCCAACGTCCTGACTTTC. V gene TRBV15 combines with J gene TRBJ2-6; 8 bases match TRBD1. Germline trimming cut 5 bases from V and 2 bases from J; bases unmatched to any gene: 14. Germline CDR1 LNHNV, CDR2 YYDKDF (reference sequence). This CDR3 region has 19 residues.